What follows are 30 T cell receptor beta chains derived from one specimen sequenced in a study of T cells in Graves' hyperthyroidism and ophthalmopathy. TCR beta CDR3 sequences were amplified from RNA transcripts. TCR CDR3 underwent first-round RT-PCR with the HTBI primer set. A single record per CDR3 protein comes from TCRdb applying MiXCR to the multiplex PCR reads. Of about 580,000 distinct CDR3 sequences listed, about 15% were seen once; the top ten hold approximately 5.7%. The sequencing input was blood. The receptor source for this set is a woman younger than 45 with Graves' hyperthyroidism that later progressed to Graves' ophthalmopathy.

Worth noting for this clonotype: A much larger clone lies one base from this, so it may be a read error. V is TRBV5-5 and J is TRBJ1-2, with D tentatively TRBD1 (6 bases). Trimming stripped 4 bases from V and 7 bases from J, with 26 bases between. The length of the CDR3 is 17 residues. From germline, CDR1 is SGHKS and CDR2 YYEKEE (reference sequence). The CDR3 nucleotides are TGTGCCAGCAGCCAGGGGCTTCGGGGAAAGACCGACTGTGGCTACACCTTC. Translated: CASSQGLRGKTDCGYTF.

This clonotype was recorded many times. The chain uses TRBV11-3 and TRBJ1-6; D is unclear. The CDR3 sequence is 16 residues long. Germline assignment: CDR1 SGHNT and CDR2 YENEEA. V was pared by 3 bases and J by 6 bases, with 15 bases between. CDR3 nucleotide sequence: TGTGCCAGCAGCTTTACCGCGGGCTTTGGTAATTCACCCCTCCACTTT. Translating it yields CASSFTAGFGNSPLHF.

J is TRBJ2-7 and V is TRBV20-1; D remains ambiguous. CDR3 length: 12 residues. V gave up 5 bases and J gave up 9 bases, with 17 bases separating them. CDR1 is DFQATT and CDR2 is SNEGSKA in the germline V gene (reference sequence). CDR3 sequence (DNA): TGCAGTGCTCCAGACTCGATCGGTGGGCAGTACTTC. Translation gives CSAPDSIGGQYF.

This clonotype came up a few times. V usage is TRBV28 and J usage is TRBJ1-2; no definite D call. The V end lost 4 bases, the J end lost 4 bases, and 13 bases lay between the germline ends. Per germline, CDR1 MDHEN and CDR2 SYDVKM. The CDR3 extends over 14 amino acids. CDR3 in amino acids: CASSSPPMAYGYTF. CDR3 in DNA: TGTGCCAGCAGTTCCCCCCCGATGGCCTATGGCTACACCTTC.

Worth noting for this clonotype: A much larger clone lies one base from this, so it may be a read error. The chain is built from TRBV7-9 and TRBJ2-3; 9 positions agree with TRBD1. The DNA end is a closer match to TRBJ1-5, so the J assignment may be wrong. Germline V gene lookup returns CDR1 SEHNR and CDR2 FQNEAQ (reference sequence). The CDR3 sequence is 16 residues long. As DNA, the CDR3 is TGTGCCAGCAGCTTAGCGGACAGGGGACGCACAGATACGCAGCATTTT. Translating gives CASSLADRGRTDTQHF.

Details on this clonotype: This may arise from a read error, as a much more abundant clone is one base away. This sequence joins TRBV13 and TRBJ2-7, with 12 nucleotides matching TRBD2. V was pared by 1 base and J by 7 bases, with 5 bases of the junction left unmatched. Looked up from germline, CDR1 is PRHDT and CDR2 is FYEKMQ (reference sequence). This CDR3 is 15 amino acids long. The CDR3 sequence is CASSLEASGRVEQYF. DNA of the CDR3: TGTGCCAGCAGCTTAGAGGCTAGCGGGAGGGTAGAGCAGTACTTC.

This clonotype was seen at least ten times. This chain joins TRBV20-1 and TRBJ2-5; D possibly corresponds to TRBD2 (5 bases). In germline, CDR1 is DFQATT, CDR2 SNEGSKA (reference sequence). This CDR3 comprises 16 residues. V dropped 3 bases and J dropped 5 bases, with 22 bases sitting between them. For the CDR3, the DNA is TGCAGTGCTAGCAAAATTTTAGTAGCGTGGCAGGAGACCCAGTACTTC. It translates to CSASKILVAWQETQYF.

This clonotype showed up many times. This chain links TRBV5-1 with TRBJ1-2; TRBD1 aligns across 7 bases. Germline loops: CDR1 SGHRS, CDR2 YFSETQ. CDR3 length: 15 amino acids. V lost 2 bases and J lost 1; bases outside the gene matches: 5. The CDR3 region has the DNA TGCGCCAGCAGCTTTGAGGGACAGAATAACTATGGCTACACCTTC. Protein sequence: CASSFEGQNNYGYTF.

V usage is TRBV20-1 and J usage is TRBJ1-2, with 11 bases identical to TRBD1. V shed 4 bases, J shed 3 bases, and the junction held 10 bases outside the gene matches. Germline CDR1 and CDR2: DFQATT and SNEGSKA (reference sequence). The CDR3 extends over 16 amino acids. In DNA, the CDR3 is TGCAGTGCTATCTCTGCGTCGGGACAGGGGGACTATGGCTACACCTTC. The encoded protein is CSAISASGQGDYGYTF.

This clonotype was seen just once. Here the CDR3 DNA reads TGTGCCAGCAGCCAAAGGACTAGCGGGGTTAGCACAGATACGCAGTATTTT. It codes for CASSQRTSGVSTDTQYF. J is TRBJ2-3 and V is TRBV3-1, with TRBD2 identical over 12 bases. The CDR3 loop spans 17 amino acids. From germline, CDR1 is LGHDT and CDR2 YNNKEL (reference sequence). Trimming cost V 2 bases and J 0 bases; bases outside gene matches: 3.

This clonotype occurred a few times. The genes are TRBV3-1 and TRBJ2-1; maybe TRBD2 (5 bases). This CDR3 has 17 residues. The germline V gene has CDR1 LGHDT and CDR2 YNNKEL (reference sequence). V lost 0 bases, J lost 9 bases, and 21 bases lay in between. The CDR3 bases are TGTGCCAGCAGCCAAGACGAAGGGAGCCGCCAATCTGGTGAGCAGTTCTTC. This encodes CASSQDEGSRQSGEQFF.

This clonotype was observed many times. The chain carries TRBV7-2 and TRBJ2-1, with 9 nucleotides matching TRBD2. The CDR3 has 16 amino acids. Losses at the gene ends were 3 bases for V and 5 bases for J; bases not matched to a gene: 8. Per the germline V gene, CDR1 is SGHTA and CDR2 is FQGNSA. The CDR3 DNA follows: TGTGCCAGCAGCTTCCTAGCGGGAATCGTCGACAATGAGCAGTTCTTC. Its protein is CASSFLAGIVDNEQFF.

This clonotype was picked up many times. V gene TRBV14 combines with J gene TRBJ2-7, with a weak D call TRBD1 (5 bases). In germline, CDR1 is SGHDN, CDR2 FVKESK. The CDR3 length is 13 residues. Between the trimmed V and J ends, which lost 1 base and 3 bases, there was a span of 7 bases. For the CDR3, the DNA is TGTGCCAGCAGCCAAGTTACAGGCTACGAGCAGTACTTC. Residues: CASSQVTGYEQYF.

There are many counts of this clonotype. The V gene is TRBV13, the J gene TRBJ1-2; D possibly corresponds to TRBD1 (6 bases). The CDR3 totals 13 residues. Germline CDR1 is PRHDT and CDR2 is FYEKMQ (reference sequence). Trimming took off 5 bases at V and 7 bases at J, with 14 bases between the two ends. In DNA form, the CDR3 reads TGTGCCAGCAGCACCCGCGGGGGCCGTGGCTACACCTTC. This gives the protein CASSTRGGRGYTF.

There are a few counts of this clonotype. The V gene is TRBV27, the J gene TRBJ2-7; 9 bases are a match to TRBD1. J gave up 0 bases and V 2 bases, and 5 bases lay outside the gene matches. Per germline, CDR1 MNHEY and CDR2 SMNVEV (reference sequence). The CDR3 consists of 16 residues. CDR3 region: CASSLTRQGGSYEQYF. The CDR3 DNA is TGTGCCAGCAGTTTAACCAGACAGGGGGGCTCCTACGAGCAGTACTTC.

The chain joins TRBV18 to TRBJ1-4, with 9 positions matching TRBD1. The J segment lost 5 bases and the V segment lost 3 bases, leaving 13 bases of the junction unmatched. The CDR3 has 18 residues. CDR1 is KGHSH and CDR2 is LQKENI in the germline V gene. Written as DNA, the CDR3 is TGTGCCAGCTCACCGAAGACAGGGGGACTACCGGGGAATGAAAAACTGTTTTTT. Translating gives CASSPKTGGLPGNEKLFF.

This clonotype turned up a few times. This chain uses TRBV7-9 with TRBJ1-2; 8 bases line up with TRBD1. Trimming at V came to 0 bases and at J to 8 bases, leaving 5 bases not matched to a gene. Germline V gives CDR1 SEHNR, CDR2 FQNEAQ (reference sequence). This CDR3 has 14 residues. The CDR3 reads CASSLADRGQGYTF. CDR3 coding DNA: TGTGCCAGCAGCTTAGCAGACAGGGGTCAAGGCTACACCTTC.

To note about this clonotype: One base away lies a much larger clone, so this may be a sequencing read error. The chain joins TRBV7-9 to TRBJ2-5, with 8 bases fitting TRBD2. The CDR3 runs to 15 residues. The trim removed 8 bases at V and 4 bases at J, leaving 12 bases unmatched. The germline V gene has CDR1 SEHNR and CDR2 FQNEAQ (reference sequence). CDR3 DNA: TGTGCCAGCGGCCTGGGGAGCGGGAGAGGAGAGACCCAGTACTTC. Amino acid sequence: CASGLGSGRGETQYF.

Here the CDR3 DNA reads TGTCTCACCCGGGCTAGCGGGAAAGGCTACGAGCAGTACTTC. Translating it yields CLTRASGKGYEQYF. This rearrangement joins TRBV28 to TRBJ2-7; TRBD2 aligns across 9 bases. The CDR3 is 14 amino acids. Per the germline V gene, CDR1 is MDHEN and CDR2 is SYDVKM.

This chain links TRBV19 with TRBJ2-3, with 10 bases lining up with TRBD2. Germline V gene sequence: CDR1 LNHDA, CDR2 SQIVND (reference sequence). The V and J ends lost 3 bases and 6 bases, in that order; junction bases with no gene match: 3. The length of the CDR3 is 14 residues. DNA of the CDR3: TGTGCCAGTAGTATGGGGACTAGCGAGGATACGCAGTATTTT. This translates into CASSMGTSEDTQYF.

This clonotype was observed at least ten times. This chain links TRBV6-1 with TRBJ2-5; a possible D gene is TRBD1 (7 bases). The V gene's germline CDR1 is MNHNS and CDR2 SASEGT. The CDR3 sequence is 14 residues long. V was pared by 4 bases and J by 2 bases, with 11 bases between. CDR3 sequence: CASSVQGTQETQYF. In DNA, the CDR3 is TGTGCCAGCAGTGTACAGGGGACTCAAGAGACCCAGTACTTC.

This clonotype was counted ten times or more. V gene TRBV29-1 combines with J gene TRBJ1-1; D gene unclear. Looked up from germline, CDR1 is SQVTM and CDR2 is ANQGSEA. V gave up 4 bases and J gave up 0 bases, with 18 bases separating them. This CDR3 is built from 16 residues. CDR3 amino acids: CSVVGSLIALNTEAFF. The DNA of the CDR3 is TGCAGCGTTGTAGGCAGCTTAATTGCCTTGAACACTGAAGCTTTCTTT.

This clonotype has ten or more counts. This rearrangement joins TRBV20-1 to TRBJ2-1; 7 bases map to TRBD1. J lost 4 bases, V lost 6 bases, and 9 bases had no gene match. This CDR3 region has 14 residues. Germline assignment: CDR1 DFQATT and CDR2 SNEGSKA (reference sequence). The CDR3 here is CSAQGQVEYNEQFF. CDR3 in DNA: TGCAGTGCCCAAGGACAGGTCGAGTACAATGAGCAGTTCTTC.

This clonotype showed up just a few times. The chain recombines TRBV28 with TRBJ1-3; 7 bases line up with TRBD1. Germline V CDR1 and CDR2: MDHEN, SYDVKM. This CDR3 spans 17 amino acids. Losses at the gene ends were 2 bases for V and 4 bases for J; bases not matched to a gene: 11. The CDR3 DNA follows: TGTGCCAGCAGTTTAACCCCCTCGACAGGGTGGGGAAACACCATATATTTT. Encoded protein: CASSLTPSTGWGNTIYF.

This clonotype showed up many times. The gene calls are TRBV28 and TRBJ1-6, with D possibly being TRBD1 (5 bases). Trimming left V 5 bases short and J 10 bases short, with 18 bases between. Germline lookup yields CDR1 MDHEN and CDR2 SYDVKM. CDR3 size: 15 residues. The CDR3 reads CASSPGGGVGSPLHF. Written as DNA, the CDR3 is TGTGCCAGCAGTCCGGGGGGAGGGGTAGGATCACCCCTCCACTTT.

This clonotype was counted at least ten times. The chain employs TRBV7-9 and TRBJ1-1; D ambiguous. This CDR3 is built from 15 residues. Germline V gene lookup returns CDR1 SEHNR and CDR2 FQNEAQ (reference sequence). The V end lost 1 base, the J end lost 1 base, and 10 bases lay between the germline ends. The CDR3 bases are TGTGCCAGCAGCTTAGGAGCGGCGGCGAACACTGAAGCTTTCTTT. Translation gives CASSLGAAANTEAFF.

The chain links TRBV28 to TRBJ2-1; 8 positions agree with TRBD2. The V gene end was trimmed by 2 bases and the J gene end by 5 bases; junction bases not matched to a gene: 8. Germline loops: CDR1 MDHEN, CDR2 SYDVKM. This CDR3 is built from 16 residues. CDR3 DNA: TGTGCCAGCAGTTTACTGGCTAGCGGGCTCGACAATGAGCAGTTCTTC. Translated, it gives CASSLLASGLDNEQFF.

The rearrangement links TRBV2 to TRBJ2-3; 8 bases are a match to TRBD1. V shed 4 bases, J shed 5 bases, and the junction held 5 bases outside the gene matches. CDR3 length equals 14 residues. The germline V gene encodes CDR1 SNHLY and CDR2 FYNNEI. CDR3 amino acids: CASSGMTGEDTQYF. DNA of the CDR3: TGTGCCAGCAGTGGCATGACAGGGGAAGATACGCAGTATTTT.

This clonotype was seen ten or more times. The CDR3 nucleotides read TGTGCCAGCAAGCGGGAGAATGAGCAGTTCTTC. The encoded protein is CASKRENEQFF. The chain recombines TRBV2 with TRBJ2-1; 8 bases fit TRBD2. The CDR3 runs to 11 residues. V was pared by 7 bases and J by 7 bases, with 0 bases of the junction left unmatched. Germline CDR1 is SNHLY and CDR2 is FYNNEI.

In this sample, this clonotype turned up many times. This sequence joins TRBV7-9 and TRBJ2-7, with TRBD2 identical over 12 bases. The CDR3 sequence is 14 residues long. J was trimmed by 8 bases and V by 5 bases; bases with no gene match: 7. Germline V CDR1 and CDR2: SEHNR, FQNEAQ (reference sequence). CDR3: CASSPTSGSSQQYF. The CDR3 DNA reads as TGTGCCAGCAGCCCGACTAGCGGGAGTTCGCAGCAGTACTTC. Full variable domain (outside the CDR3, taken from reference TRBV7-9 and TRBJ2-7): DTGVSQNPRHKITKRGQNVTFRCDPISEHNRLYWYRQTLGQGPEFLTYFQNEAQLEKSRLLSDRFSAERPKGSFSTLEIQRTEQGDSAMYLCASSPTSGSSQQYFGPGTRLTVT.